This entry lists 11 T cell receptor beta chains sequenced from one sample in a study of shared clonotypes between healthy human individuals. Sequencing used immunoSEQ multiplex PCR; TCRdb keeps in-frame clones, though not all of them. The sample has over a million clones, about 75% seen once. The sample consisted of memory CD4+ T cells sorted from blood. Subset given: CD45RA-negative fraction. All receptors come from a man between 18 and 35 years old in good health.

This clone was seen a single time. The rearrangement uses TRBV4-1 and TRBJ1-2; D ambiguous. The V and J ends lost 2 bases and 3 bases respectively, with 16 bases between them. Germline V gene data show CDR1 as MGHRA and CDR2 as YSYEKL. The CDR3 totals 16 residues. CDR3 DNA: TGCGCCAGCAGCCAATCTCGGGCTTCTTCCTACTATGGCTACACCTTC. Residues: CASSQSRASSYYGYTF.

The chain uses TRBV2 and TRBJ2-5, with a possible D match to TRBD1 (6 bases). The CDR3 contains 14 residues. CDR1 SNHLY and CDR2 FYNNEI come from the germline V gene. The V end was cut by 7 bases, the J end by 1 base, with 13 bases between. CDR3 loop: CASKLTGFQETQYF. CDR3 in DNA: TGTGCCAGCAAACTTACAGGGTTCCAAGAGACCCAGTACTTC.

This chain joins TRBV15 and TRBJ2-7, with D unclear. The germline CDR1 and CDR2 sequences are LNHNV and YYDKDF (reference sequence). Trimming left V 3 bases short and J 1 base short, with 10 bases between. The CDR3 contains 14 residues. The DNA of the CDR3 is TGTGCCACCAGCAGCGTTTCGGAATCCTACGAGCAGTACTTC. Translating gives CATSSVSESYEQYF.

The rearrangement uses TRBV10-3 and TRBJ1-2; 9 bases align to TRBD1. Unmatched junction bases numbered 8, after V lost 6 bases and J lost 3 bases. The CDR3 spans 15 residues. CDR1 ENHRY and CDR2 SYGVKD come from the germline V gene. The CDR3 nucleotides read TGTGCCATCAGCGGTACAGGGGGCGCGGACTATGGCTACACCTTC. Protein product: CAISGTGGADYGYTF.

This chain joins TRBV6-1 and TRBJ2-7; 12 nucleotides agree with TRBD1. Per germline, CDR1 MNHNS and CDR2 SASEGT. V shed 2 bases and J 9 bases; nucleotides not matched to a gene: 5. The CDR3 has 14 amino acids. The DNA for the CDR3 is TGTGCCAGCAGTGAAAAGGGACAGGGGGCGAGGCAGTACTTC. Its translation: CASSEKGQGARQYF.

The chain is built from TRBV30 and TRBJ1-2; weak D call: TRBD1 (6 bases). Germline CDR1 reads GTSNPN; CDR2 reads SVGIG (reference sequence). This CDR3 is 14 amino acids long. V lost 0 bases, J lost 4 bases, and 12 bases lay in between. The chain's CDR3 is CAWSVVRGAYGYTF. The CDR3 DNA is TGTGCCTGGAGTGTAGTCAGGGGCGCCTATGGCTACACCTTC.

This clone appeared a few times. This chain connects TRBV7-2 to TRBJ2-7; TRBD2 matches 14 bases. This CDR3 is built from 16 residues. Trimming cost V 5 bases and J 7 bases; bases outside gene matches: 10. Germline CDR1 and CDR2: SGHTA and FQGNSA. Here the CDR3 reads CASSGGLAGGLEEQYF. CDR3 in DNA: TGTGCCAGCAGCGGTGGACTAGCGGGAGGTTTGGAAGAGCAGTACTTC.

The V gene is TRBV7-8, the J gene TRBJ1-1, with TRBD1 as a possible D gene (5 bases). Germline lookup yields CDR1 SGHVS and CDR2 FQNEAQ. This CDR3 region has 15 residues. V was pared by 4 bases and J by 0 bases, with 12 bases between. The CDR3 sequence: CASSSQGAMNTEAFF. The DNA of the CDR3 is TGTGCCAGCAGCTCTCAGGGAGCCATGAACACTGAAGCTTTCTTT.

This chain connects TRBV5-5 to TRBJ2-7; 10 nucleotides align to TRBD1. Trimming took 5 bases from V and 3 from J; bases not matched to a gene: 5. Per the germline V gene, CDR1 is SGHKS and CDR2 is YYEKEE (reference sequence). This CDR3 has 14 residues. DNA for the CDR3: TGTGCCAGCAGAGCAGGGACAGGGGTCTACGAGCAGTACTTC. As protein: CASRAGTGVYEQYF.

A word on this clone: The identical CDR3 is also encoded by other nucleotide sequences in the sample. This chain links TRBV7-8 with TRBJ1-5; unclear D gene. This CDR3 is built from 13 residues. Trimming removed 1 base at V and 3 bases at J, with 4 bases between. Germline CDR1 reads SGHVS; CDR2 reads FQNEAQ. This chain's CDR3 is CASSLGHNQPQHF. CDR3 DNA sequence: TGTGCCAGCAGCTTAGGACACAATCAGCCCCAGCATTTT.

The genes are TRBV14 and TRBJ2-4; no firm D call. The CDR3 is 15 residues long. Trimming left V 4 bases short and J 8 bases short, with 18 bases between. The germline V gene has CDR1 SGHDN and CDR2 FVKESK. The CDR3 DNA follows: TGTGCCAGCAGCCTGGGATCGCCCCTCTATGACATTCAGTACTTC. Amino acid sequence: CASSLGSPLYDIQYF.